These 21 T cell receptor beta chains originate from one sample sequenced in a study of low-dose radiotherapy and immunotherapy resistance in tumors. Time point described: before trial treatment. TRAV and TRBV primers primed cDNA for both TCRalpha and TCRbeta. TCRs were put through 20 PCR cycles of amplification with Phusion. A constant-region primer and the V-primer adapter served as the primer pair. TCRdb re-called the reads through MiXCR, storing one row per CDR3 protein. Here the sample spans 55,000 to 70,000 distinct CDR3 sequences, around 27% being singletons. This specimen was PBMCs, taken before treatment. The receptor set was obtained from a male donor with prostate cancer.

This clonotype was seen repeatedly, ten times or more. Here the CDR3 reads CASSDGYYEQYF. CDR3 bases: TGTGCCAGCAGTGACGGGTATTACGAGCAGTACTTC. This sequence joins TRBV6-2 or TRBV6-3 and TRBJ2-7; D not certain. The germline V gene encodes CDR1 MNHEY and CDR2 SVGEGT. V was trimmed by 5 bases and J by 4 bases, leaving 9 bases between them. The CDR3 consists of 12 residues.

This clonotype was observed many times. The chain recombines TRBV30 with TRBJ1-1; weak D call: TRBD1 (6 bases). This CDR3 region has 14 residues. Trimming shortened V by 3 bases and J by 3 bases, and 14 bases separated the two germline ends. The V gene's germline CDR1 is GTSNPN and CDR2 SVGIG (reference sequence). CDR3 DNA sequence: TGTGCCTGGAGAAGGGCAGGGGTATACACTGAAGCTTTCTTT. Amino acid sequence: CAWRRAGVYTEAFF.

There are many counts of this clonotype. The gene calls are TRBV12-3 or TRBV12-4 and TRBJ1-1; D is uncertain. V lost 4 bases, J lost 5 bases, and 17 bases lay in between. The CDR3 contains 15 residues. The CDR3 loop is CASSYSRGERTEAFF. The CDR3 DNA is TGTGCCAGCAGTTACAGCCGGGGTGAAAGGACTGAAGCTTTCTTT.

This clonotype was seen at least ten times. The CDR3 DNA reads TGTGCCAGCAGTTACGGGGGGCTCGGCTACACCTTC. Protein product: CASSYGGLGYTF. The V call is TRBV6-2 or TRBV6-3, the J call TRBJ1-2; maybe TRBD1 (6 bases). Germline V gene lookup returns CDR1 MNHEY and CDR2 SVGEGT. Trimming took 2 bases from V and 8 from J, leaving 9 bases between them. The CDR3 has 12 residues.

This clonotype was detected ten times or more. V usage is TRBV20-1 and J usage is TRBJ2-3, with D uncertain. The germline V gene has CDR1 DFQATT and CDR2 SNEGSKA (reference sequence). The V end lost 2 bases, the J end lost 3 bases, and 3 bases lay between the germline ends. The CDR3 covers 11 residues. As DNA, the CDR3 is TGCAGTGCTAGACTTACAGATACGCAGTATTTT. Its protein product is CSARLTDTQYF.

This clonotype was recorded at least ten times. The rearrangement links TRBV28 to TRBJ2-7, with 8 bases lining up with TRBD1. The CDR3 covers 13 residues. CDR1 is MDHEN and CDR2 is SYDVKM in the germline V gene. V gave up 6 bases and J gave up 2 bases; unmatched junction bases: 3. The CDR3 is CASSQTGAYEQYF. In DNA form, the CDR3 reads TGTGCCAGCAGCCAGACAGGGGCCTACGAGCAGTACTTC.

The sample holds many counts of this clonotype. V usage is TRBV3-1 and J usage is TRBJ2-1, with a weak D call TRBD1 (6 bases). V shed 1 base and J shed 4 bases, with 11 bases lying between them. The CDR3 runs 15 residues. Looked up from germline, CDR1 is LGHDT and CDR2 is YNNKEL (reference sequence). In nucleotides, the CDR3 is TGTGCCAGCAGCCAAGCCTGGGGGCAATACAATGAGCAGTTCTTC. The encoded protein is CASSQAWGQYNEQFF.

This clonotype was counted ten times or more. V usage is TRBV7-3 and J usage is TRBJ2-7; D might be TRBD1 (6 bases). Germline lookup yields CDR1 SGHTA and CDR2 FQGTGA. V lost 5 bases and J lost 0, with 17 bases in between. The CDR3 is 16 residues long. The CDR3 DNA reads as TGTGCCAGCAGCCGAAGCACAGGGCTAAGCTCCTACGAGCAGTACTTC. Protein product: CASSRSTGLSSYEQYF. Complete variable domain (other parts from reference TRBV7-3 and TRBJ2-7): GAGVSQTPSNKVTEKGKYVELRCDPISGHTALYWYRQSLGQGPEFLIYFQGTGAADDSGLPNDRFFAVRPEGSVSTLKIQRTERGDSAVYLCASSRSTGLSSYEQYFGPGTRLTVT.

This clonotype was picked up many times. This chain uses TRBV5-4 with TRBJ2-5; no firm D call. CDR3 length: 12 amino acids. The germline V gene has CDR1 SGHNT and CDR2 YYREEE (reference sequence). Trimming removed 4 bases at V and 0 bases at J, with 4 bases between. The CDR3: CASSRDQETQYF. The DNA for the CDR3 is TGTGCCAGCAGCCGGGACCAAGAGACCCAGTACTTC.

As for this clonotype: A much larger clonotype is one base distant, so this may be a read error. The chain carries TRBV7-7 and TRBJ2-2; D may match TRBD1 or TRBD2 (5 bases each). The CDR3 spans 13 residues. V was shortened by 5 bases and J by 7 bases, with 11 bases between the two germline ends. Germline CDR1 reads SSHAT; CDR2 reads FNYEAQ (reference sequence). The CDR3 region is CASSAREIGELFF. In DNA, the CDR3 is TGTGCCAGCAGCGCCAGGGAGATCGGGGAGCTGTTTTTT.

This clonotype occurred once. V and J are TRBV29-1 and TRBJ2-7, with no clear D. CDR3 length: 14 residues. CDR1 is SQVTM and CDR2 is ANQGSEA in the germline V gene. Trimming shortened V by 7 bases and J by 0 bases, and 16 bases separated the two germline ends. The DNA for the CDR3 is TGCAGCGCCGGCGCGAGTTCCCTCTCCTACGAGCAGTACTTC. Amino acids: CSAGASSLSYEQYF.

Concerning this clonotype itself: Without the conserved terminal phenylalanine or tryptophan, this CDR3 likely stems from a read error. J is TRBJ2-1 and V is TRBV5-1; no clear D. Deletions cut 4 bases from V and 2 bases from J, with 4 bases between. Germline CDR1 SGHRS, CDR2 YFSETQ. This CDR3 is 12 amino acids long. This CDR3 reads CASSLPYNEQFL. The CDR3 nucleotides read TGCGCCAGCAGCCTCCCCTACAATGAGCAGTTCCTC.

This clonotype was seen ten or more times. The CDR3 coding sequence is TGTGCCAGCAGCTTGGACAGGGATTATGAAAAACTGTTTTTT. Residues: CASSLDRDYEKLFF. This chain connects TRBV6-2 or TRBV6-3 to TRBJ1-4; TRBD1 aligns across 8 bases. CDR3 length: 14 amino acids. Losses at the gene ends were 6 bases for V and 6 bases for J; bases not matched to a gene: 6. The germline V gene has CDR1 MNHEY and CDR2 SVGEGT.

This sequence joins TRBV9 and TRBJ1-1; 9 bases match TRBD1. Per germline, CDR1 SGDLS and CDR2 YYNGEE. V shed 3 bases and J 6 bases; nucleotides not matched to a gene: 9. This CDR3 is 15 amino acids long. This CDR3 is CASSEIGTGIAEAFF. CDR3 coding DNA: TGTGCCAGCAGCGAGATAGGGACAGGGATAGCTGAAGCTTTCTTT.

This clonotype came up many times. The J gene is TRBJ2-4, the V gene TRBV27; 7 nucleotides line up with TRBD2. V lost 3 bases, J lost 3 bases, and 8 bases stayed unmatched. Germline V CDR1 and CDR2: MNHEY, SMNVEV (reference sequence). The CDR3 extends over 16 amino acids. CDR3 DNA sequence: TGTGCCAGCAGTTTTTTATCTAGCGGAATCAAAAACATTCAGTACTTC. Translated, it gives CASSFLSSGIKNIQYF.

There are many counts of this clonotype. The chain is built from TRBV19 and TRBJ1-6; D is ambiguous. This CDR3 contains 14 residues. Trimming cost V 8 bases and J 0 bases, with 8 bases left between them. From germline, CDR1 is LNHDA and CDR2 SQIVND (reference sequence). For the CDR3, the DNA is TGTGCCAGTTGGGATTTCTCCTATAATTCACCCCTCCACTTT. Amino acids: CASWDFSYNSPLHF.

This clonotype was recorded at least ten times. The CDR3 spells CASSLAPTGNDSPLHF. The CDR3 DNA sequence: TGTGCCAGCAGCTTAGCCCCCACAGGGAATGATTCACCCCTCCACTTT. V is TRBV7-9 and J is TRBJ1-6, with D possibly matching TRBD1 (6 bases). Looked up from germline, CDR1 is SEHNR and CDR2 is FQNEAQ (reference sequence). This CDR3 contains 16 residues. The germline V and J ends were trimmed by 0 bases and 8 bases, with 14 bases remaining between them.

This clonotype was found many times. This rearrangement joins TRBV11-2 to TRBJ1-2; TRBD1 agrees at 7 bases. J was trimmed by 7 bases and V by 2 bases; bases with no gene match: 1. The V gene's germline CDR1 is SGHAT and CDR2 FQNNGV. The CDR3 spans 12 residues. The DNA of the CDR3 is TGTGCCAGCAGCTTACGACAGGGTGGCTACACCTTC. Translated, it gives CASSLRQGGYTF.

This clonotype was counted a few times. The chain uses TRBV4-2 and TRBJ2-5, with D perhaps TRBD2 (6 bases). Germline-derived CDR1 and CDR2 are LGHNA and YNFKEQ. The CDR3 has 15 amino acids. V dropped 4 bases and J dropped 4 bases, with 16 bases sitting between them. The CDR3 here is CASSPFGGNGETQYF. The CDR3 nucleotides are TGTGCCAGCAGCCCATTTGGGGGGAATGGAGAGACCCAGTACTTC.

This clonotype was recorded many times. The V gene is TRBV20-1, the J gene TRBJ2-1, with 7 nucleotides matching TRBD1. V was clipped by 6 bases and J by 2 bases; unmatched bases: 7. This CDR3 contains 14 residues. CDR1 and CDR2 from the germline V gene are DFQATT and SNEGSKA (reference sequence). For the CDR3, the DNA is TGCAGTGCCATACAGGGGAAAACCTACAATGAGCAGTTCTTC. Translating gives CSAIQGKTYNEQFF.

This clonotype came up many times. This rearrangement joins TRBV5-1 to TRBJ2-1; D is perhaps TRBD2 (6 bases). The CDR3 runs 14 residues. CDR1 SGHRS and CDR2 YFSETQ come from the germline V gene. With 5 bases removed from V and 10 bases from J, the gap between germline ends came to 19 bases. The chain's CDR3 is CASSYGGEPPEQFF. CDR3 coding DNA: TGCGCCAGCAGTTACGGGGGTGAGCCGCCGGAGCAGTTCTTC.